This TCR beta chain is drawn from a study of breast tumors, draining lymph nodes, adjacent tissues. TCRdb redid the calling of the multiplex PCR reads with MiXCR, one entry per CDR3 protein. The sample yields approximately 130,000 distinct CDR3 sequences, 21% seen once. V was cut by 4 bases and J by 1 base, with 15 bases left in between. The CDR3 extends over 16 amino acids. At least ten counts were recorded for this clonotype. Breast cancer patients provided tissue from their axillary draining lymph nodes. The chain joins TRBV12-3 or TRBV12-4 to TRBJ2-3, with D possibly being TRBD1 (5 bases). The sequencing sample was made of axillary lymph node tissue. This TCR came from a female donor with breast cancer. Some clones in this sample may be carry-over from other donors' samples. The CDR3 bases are TGTGCCAGCAGTTCAGGTGACCAGGGCCGCACAGATACGCAGTATTTT. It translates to CASSSGDQGRTDTQYF.